The 4 T cell receptor beta chains given below trace back to one sample, sequenced in a study of T cell changes during pregnancy in multiple sclerosis. Assay used: immunoSEQ multiplex PCR; TCRdb lists only in-frame clones, some missing. The sample has 40,000 to 50,000 clones, about 92% seen once. The sample in question was CD8+ T cells from peripheral blood mononuclear cells, obtained in the first trimester of pregnancy. The receptors come from a female donor with multiple sclerosis, enrolled in a pregnancy study.

This chain uses TRBV7-3 with TRBJ1-1; D is perhaps TRBD1 (6 bases). Germline CDR1 reads SGHTA; CDR2 reads FQGTGA. Trimming took off 2 bases at V and 4 bases at J, with 14 bases between the two ends. The CDR3 contains 15 residues. The CDR3 sequence is CASSLPGGAGTEAFF. CDR3 sequence (DNA): TGTGCCAGCAGCTTACCGGGGGGCGCCGGCACTGAAGCTTTCTTT. The full variable domain, its missing parts supplied by reference TRBV7-3 and TRBJ1-1, is GAGVSQTPSNKVTEKGKYVELRCDPISGHTALYWYRQSLGQGPEFLIYFQGTGAADDSGLPNDRFFAVRPEGSVSTLKIQRTERGDSAVYLCASSLPGGAGTEAFFGQGTRLTVV.

This rearrangement joins TRBV13 to TRBJ2-1; maybe TRBD1 (5 bases). V shed 7 bases and J shed 6 bases, with 13 bases lying between them. This CDR3 has 13 residues. Germline V gene lookup returns CDR1 PRHDT and CDR2 FYEKMQ (reference sequence). The CDR3 nucleotides read TGTGCCAGCACCCCAGGGTACGGCAATGAGCAGTTCTTC. This encodes CASTPGYGNEQFF.

The chain recombines TRBV7-9 with TRBJ1-4, with unresolved D. The CDR3 totals 16 residues. CDR1 is SEHNR and CDR2 is FQNEAQ in the germline V gene (reference sequence). V was cut by 1 base and J by 5 bases, with 14 bases left in between. For the CDR3, the DNA is TGTGCCAGCAGCTTAGTCGGTGCCGGAGCGAATGAAAAACTGTTTTTT. Its translation is CASSLVGAGANEKLFF.

The chain has TRBV7-3 and TRBJ2-5, with 7 bases fitting TRBD1. There are 14 residues in the CDR3. Germline assignment: CDR1 SGHTA and CDR2 FQGTGA. Trimming removed 5 bases from V and 7 bases from J; junction bases left unmatched: 10. As DNA, the CDR3 is TGTGCCAGCAGCGCCTGGGACAGCGCAAGGACCCAGTACTTC. Protein: CASSAWDSARTQYF.